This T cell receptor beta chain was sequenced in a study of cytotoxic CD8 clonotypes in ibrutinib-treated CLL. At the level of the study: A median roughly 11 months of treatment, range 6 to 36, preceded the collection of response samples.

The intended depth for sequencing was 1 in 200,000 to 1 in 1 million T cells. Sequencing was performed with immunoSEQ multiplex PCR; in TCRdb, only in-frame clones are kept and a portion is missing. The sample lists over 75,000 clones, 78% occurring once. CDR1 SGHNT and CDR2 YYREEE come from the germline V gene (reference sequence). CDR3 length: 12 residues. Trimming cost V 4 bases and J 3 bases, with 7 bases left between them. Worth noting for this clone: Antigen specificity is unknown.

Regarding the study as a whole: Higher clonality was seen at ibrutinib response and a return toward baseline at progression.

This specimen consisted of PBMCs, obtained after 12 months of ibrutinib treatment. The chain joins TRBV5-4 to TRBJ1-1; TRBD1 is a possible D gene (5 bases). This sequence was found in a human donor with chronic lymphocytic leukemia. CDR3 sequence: CASSGTDTEAFF. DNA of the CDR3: TGTGCCAGCAGCGGGACTGACACTGAAGCTTTCTTT.